This TCR beta chain was found in a study of tumor-infiltrating lymphocytes in primary liver carcinoma. Study-level findings and limits: Tumor region pairs outstripped tumor-adjacent and tumor-blood pairs in overlap. Significantly greater top-250-clone fractions characterized tumors relative to blood (p = 0.039).

This clonotype appeared a few times. What it binds is unknown. Starting material of 500 ng total RNA yielded TCR beta cDNA via a constant-region primer. Amplification in three nested multiplex PCR rounds with slightly modified ARM-PCR gave rise to TCR beta libraries. The first two PCR rounds, around 10 cycles each, used TRBV1-TRBV30 forward primers and a C-beta reverse primer. MiXCR, run by TCRdb on the multiplex PCR reads, gives a single entry per CDR3 protein. This table holds 100,000 or so distinct CDR3 sequences, 55% to 75% found once. V shed 5 bases and J 1 base; nucleotides not matched to a gene: 6. Per germline, CDR1 SGHTA and CDR2 FQGNSA. The CDR3 loop spans 15 amino acids. Starting material for RNA and DNA co-extraction consisted of about 17-34 mg of unsorted bulk tissue.

The receptor was derived from a woman aged 55-70 years with primary liver carcinoma and hepatitis B virus infection. Specimen: liver tumor tissue from sampling region 5. The subset was: tumor region T5, tumor centre. The V call is TRBV7-2, the J call TRBJ2-5, with 8 bases identical to TRBD2. The CDR3 here is CASSIPGTSQETQYF. For the CDR3, the DNA is TGTGCCAGCAGCATCCCGGGGACTAGCCAAGAGACCCAGTACTTC.